The 7 T cell receptor beta chains below all came from one sample that was sequenced in a study of T-cell memory formation after mild COVID-19. One entry per CDR3 protein results from TCRdb running MiXCR on the 5' RACE reads. The data hold 540,000 or so distinct CDR3 sequences, with just over 20% observed a single time. Sequenced input: PBMCs or a T cell subset sorted from them (not recorded which). The source of these receptors is an adult woman who had mild COVID-19 (a few samples of this study predate the infection). Cell type and time point are not known.

The sample holds a few counts of this clonotype. The chain uses TRBV13 and TRBJ1-1; 9 bases map to TRBD1. Germline CDR1 reads PRHDT; CDR2 reads FYEKMQ (reference sequence). The ends lost 0 bases at V and 3 bases at J; junction bases unmatched: 5. CDR3 length: 16 residues. The DNA for the CDR3 is TGTGCCAGCAGCTTAGGGGCGGACAGGGGATACACTGAAGCTTTCTTT. Protein sequence: CASSLGADRGYTEAFF.

Only a few counts were recorded for this clonotype. The V gene is TRBV5-5, the J gene TRBJ2-4; 8 bases fit TRBD2. The CDR3 is made up of 20 amino acids. The V gene end was trimmed by 4 bases and the J gene end by 6 bases; junction bases not matched to a gene: 24. CDR1 SGHKS and CDR2 YYEKEE come from the germline V gene (reference sequence). For the CDR3, the DNA is TGTGCCAGCAGCCGCGGCATCGGACTAGCCGGAACGACCTTTACAAACATTCAGTACTTC. Translated: CASSRGIGLAGTTFTNIQYF.

The sample holds many counts of this clonotype. The chain couples TRBV5-1 to TRBJ1-1, with D possibly matching TRBD1 (5 bases). V was trimmed by 1 base and J by 0 bases, leaving 13 bases between them. The CDR3 contains 16 residues. Germline CDR1 SGHRS, CDR2 YFSETQ. The CDR3 sequence is CASSLTVTVMNTEAFF. In DNA form, the CDR3 reads TGCGCCAGCAGCTTGACGGTGACAGTAATGAACACTGAAGCTTTCTTT.

V gene TRBV6-6 combines with J gene TRBJ1-2, with D hard to call. Trimming removed 0 bases at V and 0 bases at J, with 8 bases between. From germline, CDR1 is MNHNY and CDR2 SVGAGI (reference sequence). The CDR3 sequence is 15 residues long. The CDR3 bases are TGTGCCAGCAGTTACTCAGGACGGTCTAACTATGGCTACACCTTC. Protein: CASSYSGRSNYGYTF.

The chain is built from TRBV7-2 and TRBJ1-2; D remains ambiguous. Trimming pared 1 base from V and 2 bases from J, leaving 17 bases between. This CDR3 is built from 17 residues. The germline V gene has CDR1 SGHTA and CDR2 FQGNSA. The CDR3 region has the DNA TGTGCCAGCAGCTTAGTCTTGTTGGGATCAGAGAACTATGGCTACACCTTC. Translating gives CASSLVLLGSENYGYTF. Using reference TRBV7-2 and TRBJ1-2 for the parts outside the CDR3, the full variable domain is GAGVSQSPSNKVTEKGKDVELRCDPISGHTALYWYRQSLGQGLEFLIYFQGNSAPDKSGLPSDRFSAERTGGSVSTLTIQRTQQEDSAVYLCASSLVLLGSENYGYTFGSGTRLTVV.

Here the CDR3 reads CALRKGTGYGYTF. CDR3 nucleotides: TGTGCCCTACGGAAAGGGACCGGTTATGGCTACACCTTC. The chain couples TRBV10-3 to TRBJ1-2; D is possibly TRBD1 (5 bases). Looked up from germline, CDR1 is ENHRY and CDR2 is SYGVKD. V lost 11 bases, J lost 5 bases, and 18 bases lay in between. The CDR3 runs to 13 residues.

This clonotype was observed a handful of times. This sequence joins TRBV9 and TRBJ1-5, with TRBD1 identical over 10 bases. CDR1 and CDR2 from the germline V gene are SGDLS and YYNGEE. This CDR3 is 14 amino acids long. J lost 7 bases, V lost 0 bases, and 1 base had no gene match. The CDR3 coding sequence is TGTGCCAGCAGCGTAGGGGACAGGGGACAGCCCCAGCATTTT. This sequence encodes CASSVGDRGQPQHF.